This T cell receptor beta chain was found in a study of vaccination and CD4 T cells after COVID-19. For the study at large: Six males and four females constituted the convalescent cohort, two of whom were Hispanic.

This CDR3 is built from 16 residues. Deletions cut 3 bases from V and 0 bases from J, with 13 bases between. From germline, CDR1 is LNHDA and CDR2 SQIVND (reference sequence). Using its own MiXCR run on the PCR reads, TCRdb lists one record per CDR3 protein. The data show 15,000 to 20,000 distinct CDR3 sequences, approximately 62% seen once. This clonotype was found a few times. Material: CD4+ T cells from blood, obtained after SARS-CoV-2 vaccination. The receptor was derived from a human donor who had recovered from COVID-19. The rearrangement links TRBV19 to TRBJ2-3, with a weak D call TRBD2 (5 bases). CDR3 DNA sequence: TGTGCCAGTAGTATGGTTGGGAGACAAAGCACAGATACGCAGTATTTT. Its protein product is CASSMVGRQSTDTQYF.